This T cell receptor (beta chain) was obtained from a study of T-cell memory formation after mild COVID-19 (dated by TCRdb to about 2021). Background on the whole study: TCR sequence clusters from the two donors were found to be largely donor specific. The cohort comprised two young, previously healthy adult volunteers, one female and one male. In two donors, T-cell clones that expanded and contracted after mild COVID-19 were followed by sequencing TCRalpha and TCRbeta repertoires longitudinally.

Ficoll-Paque density gradient centrifugation was used to isolate PBMCs. Reads for this sample came from an Illumina NovaSeq 6000. cDNA libraries for TCRalpha and TCRbeta were prepared by 5'RACE using constant-segment primers, with sample barcodes and unique molecular identifiers added. Trizol reagent was used to extract RNA from every sample. Amplification of the libraries took two PCR steps, and the second step added a second sample barcode plus Illumina TruSeq adapters. The libraries were sequenced on an Illumina NovaSeq using 2 x 150 bp paired-end reads. Concerning the study's data processing: With migec v1.2.7, reads were demultiplexed and then collapsed into UMI-guided consensus sequences. Using mixcr v2.1.11, UMI consensuses were aligned to TRA and TRB V and J templates and then assembled into clonotypes. A clonotype was counted as expanded or contracted only if both edgeR and NoisET called the change significant, with noise models trained on biological replicates. For edgeR calls, the thresholds were a false discovery rate-adjusted p below 0.01 and a log2 fold-change of 1. PCA with hierarchical clustering of max-normalized trajectories of the 1000 most abundant clonotypes was used as exploratory dynamics analysis. Separately sequenced CD4+ and CD8+ repertoires were used to assign the CD4 or CD8 phenotype of responding clones. TCRdb passed the public sequencing reads through fastp at Q25 and MiXCR, retaining productive beta sequences. Rows matching on CDR3 protein sequence are summarized as one entry with the most common DNA and genes. V and J calls and clone size were set by TCRdb, not the authors. In this sample the table shows roughly 580,000 distinct CDR3 sequences, more than 15% of which occur a single time. The top ten clones comprise more than 10% of the sample.

What the work shows at the level of the full study, not this receptor alone: Some responding clones were found in pre-infection memory, which suggests that pre-existing cross-reactive memory T cells took part in the SARS-CoV-2 response. Balanced CD4/CD8 phenotypes were observed for clones contracting from day 15 to 85, whereas a bias towards CD4+ was observed for a second wave of clones expanding from day 15 to 37. SARS-CoV-2 specificity was not confirmed for the second-wave clones peaking on day 37. Contracting CD4+ clones appeared mostly in the CM and EM memory subsets, whereas CD8+ clones were enriched in EMRA. Only two mild cases were covered by the study, and larger cohorts that include severe cases with pre-infection samples were considered necessary.

Concerning this clonotype itself: It has no known antigen specificity. No per-base quality is available; no much larger clone lies one base away.

Trimming costs V 3 bases and J 4 bases, and their ends lie 21 bases apart. The germline V gene specifies LGHNA as CDR1 and YNFKEQ as CDR2. The CDR3 has 17 amino acids, counting the end cysteine and phenylalanine. Only the CDR3 DNA stays, 51 bases, in frame from base 1. Rearrangement joined TRBV4-2 to TRBJ1-2; the D gene is perhaps TRBD1, on 6 matching bases. Sequencing was done on a sample of PBMCs or a T cell subset sorted from them (not recorded which). The sequence was obtained from an adult woman who had mild COVID-19 (a few samples of this study predate the infection). The sample titles of this study are shuffled in the database, so cell type and time point are left out; the donor was told from shared clones. CDR3 reads: CASSHGGAGLLRYGYTF. The DNA sequence is TGTGCCAGCAGCCACGGGGGGGCAGGGTTACTTCGCTATGGCTACACCTTC.